Below are 27 T cell receptor beta chains sequenced from a single sample in a study of blood T cell repertoires in COVID-19. Produced via immunoSEQ multiplex PCR; TCRdb's table is partial and in-frame only. Of 150,000 to 200,000 clones detected, approximately 85% appear once; the ten largest clones hold 7.5% to 9.5%. Sequencing was performed on peripheral blood. These receptors originate from a woman in her sixties with acute or convalescent COVID-19.

This clone was seen only once. The chain links TRBV6-5 to TRBJ1-1, with 7 nucleotides matching TRBD1. J gave up 3 bases and V 5 bases, and 3 bases lay outside the gene matches. The germline CDR1 and CDR2 sequences are MNHEY and SVGAGI. The CDR3 has 13 residues. CDR3 amino acids: CASSPGQYTEAFF. CDR3 sequence (DNA): TGTGCCAGCAGTCCGGGACAGTACACTGAAGCTTTCTTT.

This rearrangement joins TRBV30 to TRBJ1-1; TRBD1 matches 7 bases. Trimming took 3 bases from V and 8 from J; bases not matched to a gene: 9. This CDR3 is built from 13 residues. Germline-derived CDR1 and CDR2 are GTSNPN and SVGIG (reference sequence). The DNA for the CDR3 is TGTGCCTGGAGGGAAACGATCAGGGGGGAAGCTTTCTTT. As protein: CAWRETIRGEAFF.

The rearrangement uses TRBV14 and TRBJ1-6; D not resolved. Germline V gene sequence: CDR1 SGHDN, CDR2 FVKESK. This CDR3 contains 15 residues. V lost 1 base to trimming and J lost 4 bases, with 8 bases between them. Written as DNA, the CDR3 is TGTGCCAGCAGCCAAGGAACCGCGTATAATTCACCCCTCCACTTT. It is translated as CASSQGTAYNSPLHF.

The V gene is TRBV20-1, the J gene TRBJ2-4; 7 nucleotides line up with TRBD1. Germline V gene lookup returns CDR1 DFQATT and CDR2 SNEGSKA (reference sequence). The CDR3 consists of 13 residues. The V gene end was trimmed by 3 bases and the J gene end by 6 bases; junction bases not matched to a gene: 5. DNA for the CDR3: TGCAGTGCTAGTACAGGGGCGGGAAACATTCAGTACTTC. Protein sequence: CSASTGAGNIQYF.

This clone has just a few counts. The chain uses TRBV19 and TRBJ1-1, with 9 bases that match TRBD1. V gave up 4 bases and J gave up 7 bases; unmatched junction bases: 7. The CDR3 runs 14 residues. CDR1 and CDR2 from the germline V gene are LNHDA and SQIVND (reference sequence). The CDR3 loop reads CASSTRQGGNEAFF. The DNA for the CDR3 is TGTGCCAGTAGTACTAGACAGGGGGGGAATGAAGCTTTCTTT.

The chain recombines TRBV29-1 with TRBJ2-7; a possible D gene is TRBD1 (6 bases). Germline V lookup: CDR1 SQVTM, CDR2 ANQGSEA. The length of the CDR3 is 15 residues. Trimming stripped 2 bases from V and 1 base from J, with 15 bases between. The DNA for the CDR3 is TGCAGCGTTGAATCGGGGCAGGGGTCATCCTACGAGCAGTACTTC. It specifies CSVESGQGSSYEQYF.

Points on this clone: This CDR3 is also generated by other DNA sequences in the sample. This rearrangement joins TRBV27 to TRBJ1-1; TRBD1 aligns across 7 bases. Germline assignment: CDR1 MNHEY and CDR2 SMNVEV (reference sequence). The V segment lost 7 bases and the J segment 1 base; nucleotides outside the gene matches: 6. This CDR3 has 14 amino acids. CDR3 sequence reads: CASNRQGPNTEAFF. DNA of the CDR3: TGTGCCAGCAATAGACAGGGACCGAACACTGAAGCTTTCTTT.

This chain connects TRBV5-4 to TRBJ1-2; perhaps TRBD1 as D (6 bases). CDR1 and CDR2 from the germline V gene are SGHNT and YYREEE (reference sequence). The CDR3 length is 15 residues. The V end was cut by 0 bases, the J end by 4 bases, with 13 bases between. The CDR3 DNA sequence: TGTGCCAGCAGCTTGGTAGGGGGGGAAGGCTATGGCTACACCTTC. Protein sequence: CASSLVGGEGYGYTF.

This sequence joins TRBV2 and TRBJ2-7; D remains ambiguous. Trimming shortened V by 2 bases and J by 4 bases, and 6 bases separated the two germline ends. The germline V gene encodes CDR1 SNHLY and CDR2 FYNNEI. This CDR3 contains 12 residues. DNA for the CDR3: TGTGCCAGCAGTGAATCCAGGTACGAGCAGTACGTC. Translated, it gives CASSESRYEQYV.

This rearrangement joins TRBV18 to TRBJ1-5, with a possible D match to TRBD1 (5 bases). This CDR3 contains 15 residues. V was pared by 6 bases and J by 3 bases, with 15 bases between. The germline V gene encodes CDR1 KGHSH and CDR2 LQKENI. Here the CDR3 reads CASSARADNNQPQHF. In DNA form, the CDR3 reads TGTGCCAGCTCGGCCAGGGCCGATAACAATCAGCCCCAGCATTTT.

The chain employs TRBV5-1 and TRBJ2-3; D perhaps matches TRBD2 (5 bases). Per germline, CDR1 SGHRS and CDR2 YFSETQ. There are 15 residues in the CDR3. V lost 0 bases to trimming and J lost 1 base, with 9 bases between them. The CDR3 bases are TGCGCCAGCAGCTTGGCCCTCGGGGGCACAGATACGCAGTATTTT. Protein sequence: CASSLALGGTDTQYF.

The chain uses TRBV5-1 and TRBJ2-7; TRBD2 matches 14 bases. The CDR3 has 17 amino acids. Germline V gives CDR1 SGHRS, CDR2 YFSETQ. After removal of 4 bases from V and 9 bases from J, the junction contained 15 bases not matched to a gene. CDR3: CASSAGLGLAGERWQYF. The DNA for the CDR3 is TGCGCCAGCAGCGCCGGATTGGGACTAGCGGGAGAGCGGTGGCAGTACTTC.

The J gene is TRBJ1-5, the V gene TRBV3-1 (or the pseudogene TRBV3-2); D unclear. The CDR3 sequence is 15 residues long. V lost 1 base and J 5 bases, leaving 12 bases between the germline ends. Germline V gene lookup returns CDR1 LGHDT and CDR2 YNNKEL (reference sequence). The CDR3 here is CASSQGRFLYQPQHF. CDR3 sequence (DNA): TGTGCCAGCAGCCAAGGGAGGTTTCTATATCAGCCCCAGCATTTT.

This chain links TRBV5-1 with TRBJ1-3; D is unresolved. The CDR3 is made up of 14 amino acids. In germline, CDR1 is SGHRS, CDR2 YFSETQ. Trimming shortened V by 5 bases and J by 0 bases, and 9 bases separated the two germline ends. CDR3 region: CASRQTISGNTIYF. The CDR3 nucleotides read TGCGCCAGCAGACAAACTATCTCTGGAAACACCATATATTTT.

The V gene is TRBV14, the J gene TRBJ1-6; D call uncertain. V was pared by 4 bases and J by 4 bases, with 8 bases between. Germline V gene sequence: CDR1 SGHDN, CDR2 FVKESK. There are 14 residues in the CDR3. The CDR3 bases are TGTGCCAGCAGCCTCAGCGCATATAATTCACCCCTCCACTTT. Encoded protein: CASSLSAYNSPLHF.

J is TRBJ1-1 and V is TRBV7-9; a possible D gene is TRBD1 (6 bases). V was pared by 5 bases and J by 4 bases, with 20 bases between. This CDR3 has 16 amino acids. Germline loops: CDR1 SEHNR, CDR2 FQNEAQ (reference sequence). CDR3 residues: CASSLPQGGRGTEAFF. The CDR3 DNA reads as TGTGCCAGCAGCCTTCCACAGGGCGGGAGGGGCACTGAAGCTTTCTTT.

The V and J genes are TRBV18 and TRBJ2-4, with 13 bases that match TRBD2. J was trimmed by 3 bases and V by 2 bases; bases with no gene match: 7. Looked up from germline, CDR1 is KGHSH and CDR2 is LQKENI. This CDR3 comprises 18 residues. CDR3 sequence (DNA): TGTGCCAGCTCACCAATAGGACTAGCGGGAGCCGTCAAAAACATTCAGTACTTC. Protein sequence: CASSPIGLAGAVKNIQYF.

This clone has just one count. The chain carries TRBV19 and TRBJ1-2; D unclear. The CDR3 has 13 residues. V lost 6 bases, J lost 2 bases, and 10 bases lay in between. Germline CDR1 reads LNHDA; CDR2 reads SQIVND (reference sequence). For the CDR3, the DNA is TGTGCCAGTAGGCGGGGAACCAACTATGGCTACACCTTC. Amino acid sequence: CASRRGTNYGYTF.

This chain connects TRBV19 to TRBJ1-5, with 10 nucleotides matching TRBD1. CDR1 and CDR2 from the germline V gene are LNHDA and SQIVND (reference sequence). The V and J ends lost 3 bases and 6 bases, in that order; junction bases with no gene match: 8. CDR3 length: 16 amino acids. CDR3 DNA: TGTGCCAGTAGTATTATAGGGACAGGGGTCAGTCAGCCCCAGCATTTT. As protein: CASSIIGTGVSQPQHF.

The chain links TRBV2 to TRBJ2-7, with a possible D match to TRBD1 (6 bases). This CDR3 is built from 12 residues. Trimming shortened V by 5 bases and J by 5 bases, and 10 bases separated the two germline ends. CDR1 and CDR2 (germline): SNHLY, FYNNEI. The CDR3 DNA reads as TGTGCCAGCAGTCTCGAGGGGGACGAGCAGTACGTC. Translation gives CASSLEGDEQYV.

This chain joins TRBV5-4 and TRBJ2-2; TRBD2 aligns across 8 bases. The CDR3 has 15 amino acids. From germline, CDR1 is SGHNT and CDR2 YYREEE (reference sequence). V lost 0 bases and J lost 7; bases outside the gene matches: 5. The CDR3, as DNA: TGTGCCAGCAGCTTGGAGGGACTAGGGGTCGGGGAGCTGTTTTTT. As protein: CASSLEGLGVGELFF.

The chain has TRBV7-3 and TRBJ1-1, with D unclear. Germline V lookup: CDR1 SGHTA, CDR2 FQGTGA. CDR3 size: 14 residues. V lost 1 base and J 1 base, leaving 7 bases between the germline ends. CDR3 in amino acids: CASSLIAGNTEAFF. In DNA form, the CDR3 reads TGTGCCAGCAGCTTAATCGCGGGGAACACTGAAGCTTTCTTT.

The chain combines TRBV5-1 with TRBJ1-1, with D unresolved. This CDR3 spans 15 amino acids. Germline V gene lookup returns CDR1 SGHRS and CDR2 YFSETQ. Trimming stripped 1 base from V and 1 base from J, with 11 bases between. The CDR3 region is CASSLHPGENTEAFF. CDR3 nucleotide sequence: TGCGCCAGCAGCTTGCATCCCGGGGAGAACACTGAAGCTTTCTTT.

This sequence joins TRBV27 and TRBJ1-1; no reliable D call. Between the trimmed V and J ends, which lost 5 bases and 0 bases, there was a span of 7 bases. The CDR3 spans 13 residues. CDR1 MNHEY and CDR2 SMNVEV come from the germline V gene (reference sequence). The CDR3 DNA sequence: TGTGCCAGCAGTAAAACAGTGAACACTGAAGCTTTCTTT. This encodes CASSKTVNTEAFF.

This chain joins TRBV9 and TRBJ2-1, with TRBD1 identical over 8 bases. Germline V gives CDR1 SGDLS, CDR2 YYNGEE. This CDR3 comprises 16 residues. The V segment lost 0 bases and the J segment 4 bases; nucleotides outside the gene matches: 6. The CDR3 bases are TGTGCCAGCAGCGTAGAGAGGGGACAGGTTTACAATGAGCAGTTCTTC. The encoded protein is CASSVERGQVYNEQFF.

The chain recombines TRBV20-1 with TRBJ1-1; D is unclear. The germline V gene has CDR1 DFQATT and CDR2 SNEGSKA (reference sequence). V lost 3 bases, J lost 3 bases, and 5 bases lay in between. This CDR3 has 11 residues. CDR3 sequence (DNA): TGCAGTGCTAGGGGAGACACTGAAGCTTTCTTT. Its translation is CSARGDTEAFF.

The V and J genes are TRBV6-5 and TRBJ1-1, with D maybe TRBD1 (5 bases). The V gene lost 5 bases and the J gene lost 5 bases, with 15 bases spanning the gap. The CDR3 runs to 14 residues. Germline-derived CDR1 and CDR2 are MNHEY and SVGAGI. CDR3 in amino acids: CASSPSEGRTEAFF. For the CDR3, the DNA is TGTGCCAGCAGTCCCTCGGAGGGACGGACTGAAGCTTTCTTT.